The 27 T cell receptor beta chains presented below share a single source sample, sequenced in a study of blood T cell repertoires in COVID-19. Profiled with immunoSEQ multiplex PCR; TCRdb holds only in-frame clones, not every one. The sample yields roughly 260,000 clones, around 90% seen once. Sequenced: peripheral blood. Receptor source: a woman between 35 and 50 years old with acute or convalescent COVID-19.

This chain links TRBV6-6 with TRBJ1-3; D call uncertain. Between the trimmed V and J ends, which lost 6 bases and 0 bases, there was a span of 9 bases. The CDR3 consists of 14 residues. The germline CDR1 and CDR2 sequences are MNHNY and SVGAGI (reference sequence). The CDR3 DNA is TGTGCCAGCAGATCTTCCAGCTCTGGAAACACCATATATTTT. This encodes CASRSSSSGNTIYF.

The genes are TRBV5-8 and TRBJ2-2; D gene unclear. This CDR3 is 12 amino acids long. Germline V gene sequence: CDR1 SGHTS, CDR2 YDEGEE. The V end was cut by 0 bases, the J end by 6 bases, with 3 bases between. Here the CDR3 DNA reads TGTGCCAGCAGCTTGGTCGCCGGGGAGCTGTTTTTT. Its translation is CASSLVAGELFF.

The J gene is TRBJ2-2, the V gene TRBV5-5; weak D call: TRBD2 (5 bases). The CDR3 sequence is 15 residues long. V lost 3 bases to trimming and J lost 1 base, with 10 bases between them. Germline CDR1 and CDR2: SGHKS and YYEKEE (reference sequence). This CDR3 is CASSSGTKNTGELFF. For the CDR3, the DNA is TGTGCCAGCAGCTCGGGAACGAAGAACACCGGGGAGCTGTTTTTT.

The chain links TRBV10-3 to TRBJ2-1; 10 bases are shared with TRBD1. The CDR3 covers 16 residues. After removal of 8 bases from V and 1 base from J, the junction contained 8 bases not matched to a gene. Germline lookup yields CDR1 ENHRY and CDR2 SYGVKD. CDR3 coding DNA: TGTGCCATCGCAGACACGGGACAGGGGTCCTACAATGAGCAGTTCTTC. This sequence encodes CAIADTGQGSYNEQFF.

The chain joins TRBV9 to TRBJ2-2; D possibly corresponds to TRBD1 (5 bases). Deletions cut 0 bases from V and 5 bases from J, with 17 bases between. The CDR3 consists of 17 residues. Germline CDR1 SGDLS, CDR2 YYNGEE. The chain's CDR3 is CASSVERSGARTGELFF. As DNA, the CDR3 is TGTGCCAGCAGCGTAGAAAGAAGTGGGGCCCGGACCGGGGAGCTGTTTTTT.

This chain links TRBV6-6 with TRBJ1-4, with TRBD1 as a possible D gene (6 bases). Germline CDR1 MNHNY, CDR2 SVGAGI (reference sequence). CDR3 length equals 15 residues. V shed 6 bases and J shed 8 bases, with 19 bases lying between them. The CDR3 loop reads CASSPPTGYLEKLFF. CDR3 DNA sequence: TGTGCCAGCAGCCCCCCGACAGGATATTTGGAAAAACTGTTTTTT.

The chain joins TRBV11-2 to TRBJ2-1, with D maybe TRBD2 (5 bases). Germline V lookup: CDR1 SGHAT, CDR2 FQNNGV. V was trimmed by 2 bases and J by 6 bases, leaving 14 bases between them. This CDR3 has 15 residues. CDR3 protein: CASSLLGSRGNEQFF. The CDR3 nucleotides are TGTGCCAGCAGCTTACTGGGTAGCCGGGGCAATGAGCAGTTCTTC.

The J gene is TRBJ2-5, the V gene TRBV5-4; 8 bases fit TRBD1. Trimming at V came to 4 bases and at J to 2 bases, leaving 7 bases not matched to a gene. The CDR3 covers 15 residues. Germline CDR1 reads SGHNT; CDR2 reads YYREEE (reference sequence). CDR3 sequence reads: CASSHIGQGQETQYF. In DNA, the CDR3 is TGTGCCAGCAGCCATATCGGACAGGGTCAAGAGACCCAGTACTTC.

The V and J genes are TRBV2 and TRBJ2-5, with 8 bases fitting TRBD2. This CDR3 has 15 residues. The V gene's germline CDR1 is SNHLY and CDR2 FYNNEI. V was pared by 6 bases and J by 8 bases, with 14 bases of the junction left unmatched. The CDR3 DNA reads TGTGCCAGCAGCCCTGCCGGGACTAGGAGGGAAACCCAGTACTTC. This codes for CASSPAGTRRETQYF.

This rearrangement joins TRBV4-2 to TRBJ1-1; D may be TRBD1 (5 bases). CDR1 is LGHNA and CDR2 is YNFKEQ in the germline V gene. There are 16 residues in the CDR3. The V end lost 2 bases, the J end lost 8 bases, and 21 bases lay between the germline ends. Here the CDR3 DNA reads TGTGCCAGCAGCCAAACCTTCGACAGTTACTCAATAGAAGCTTTCTTT. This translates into CASSQTFDSYSIEAFF.

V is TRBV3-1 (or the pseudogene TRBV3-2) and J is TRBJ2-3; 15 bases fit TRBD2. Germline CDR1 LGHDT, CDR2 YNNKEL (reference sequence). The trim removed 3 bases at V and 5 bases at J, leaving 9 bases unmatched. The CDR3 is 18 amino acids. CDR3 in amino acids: CASSHRGLAGGREDTQYF. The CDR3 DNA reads TGTGCCAGCAGCCACCGGGGACTAGCGGGGGGCAGGGAAGATACGCAGTATTTT.

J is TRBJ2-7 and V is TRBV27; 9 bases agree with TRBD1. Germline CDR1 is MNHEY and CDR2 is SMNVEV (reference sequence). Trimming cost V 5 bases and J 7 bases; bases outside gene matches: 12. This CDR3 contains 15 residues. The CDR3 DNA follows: TGTGCCAGCAGTCCCCGGGACAGGGAAGTGAGTGAGCAGTACGTC. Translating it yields CASSPRDREVSEQYV.

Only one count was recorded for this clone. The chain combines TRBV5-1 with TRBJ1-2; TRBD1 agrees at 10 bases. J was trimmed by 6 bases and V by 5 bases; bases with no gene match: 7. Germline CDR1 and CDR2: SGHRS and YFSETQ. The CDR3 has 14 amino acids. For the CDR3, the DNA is TGCGCCAGCAGTCCGGGACAGGGGATTCATGGCTACACCTTC. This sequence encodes CASSPGQGIHGYTF.

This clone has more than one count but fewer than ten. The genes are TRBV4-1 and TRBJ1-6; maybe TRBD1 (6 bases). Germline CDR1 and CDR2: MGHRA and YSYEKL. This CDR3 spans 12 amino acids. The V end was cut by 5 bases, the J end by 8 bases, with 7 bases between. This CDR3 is CASSAGDSPLHF. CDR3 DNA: TGCGCCAGCAGCGCAGGGGATTCACCCCTCCACTTT.

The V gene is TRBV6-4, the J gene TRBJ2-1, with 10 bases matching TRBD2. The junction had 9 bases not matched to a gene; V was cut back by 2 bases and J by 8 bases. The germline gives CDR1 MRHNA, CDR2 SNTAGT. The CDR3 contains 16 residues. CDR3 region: CASSDLSGGAMYEQFF. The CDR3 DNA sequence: TGTGCCAGCAGTGACCTCAGCGGGGGGGCAATGTATGAGCAGTTCTTC.

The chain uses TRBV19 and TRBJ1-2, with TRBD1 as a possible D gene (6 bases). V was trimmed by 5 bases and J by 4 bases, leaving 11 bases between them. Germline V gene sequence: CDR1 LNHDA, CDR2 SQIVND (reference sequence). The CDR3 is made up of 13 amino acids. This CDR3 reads CASSAQGIYGYTF. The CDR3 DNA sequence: TGTGCCAGTAGTGCACAGGGAATCTATGGCTACACCTTC.

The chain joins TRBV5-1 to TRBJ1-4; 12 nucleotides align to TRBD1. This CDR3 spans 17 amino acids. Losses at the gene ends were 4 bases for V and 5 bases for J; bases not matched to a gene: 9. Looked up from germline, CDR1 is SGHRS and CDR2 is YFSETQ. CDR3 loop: CASSQGTGGGSNEKLFF. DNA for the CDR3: TGCGCCAGCAGCCAAGGGACAGGGGGCGGATCGAATGAAAAACTGTTTTTT.

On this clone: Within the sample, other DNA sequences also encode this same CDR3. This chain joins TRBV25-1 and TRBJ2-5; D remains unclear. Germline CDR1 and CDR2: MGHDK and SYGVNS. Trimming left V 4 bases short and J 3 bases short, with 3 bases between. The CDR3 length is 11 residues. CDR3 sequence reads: CASSAKETQYF. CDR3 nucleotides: TGTGCCAGCAGTGCAAAAGAGACCCAGTACTTC. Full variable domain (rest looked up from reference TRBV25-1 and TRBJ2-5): EADIYQTPRYLVIGTGKKITLECSQTMGHDKMYWYQQDPGMELHLIHYSYGVNSTEKGDLSSESTVSRIRTEHFPLTLESARPSHTSQYLCASSAKETQYFGPGTRLLVL.

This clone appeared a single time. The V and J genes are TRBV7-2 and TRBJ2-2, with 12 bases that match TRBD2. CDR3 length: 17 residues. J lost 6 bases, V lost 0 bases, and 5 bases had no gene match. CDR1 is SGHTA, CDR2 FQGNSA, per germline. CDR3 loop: CASSLAALAGGAGELFF. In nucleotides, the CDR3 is TGTGCCAGCAGCTTAGCGGCCCTAGCGGGGGGGGCCGGGGAGCTGTTTTTT.

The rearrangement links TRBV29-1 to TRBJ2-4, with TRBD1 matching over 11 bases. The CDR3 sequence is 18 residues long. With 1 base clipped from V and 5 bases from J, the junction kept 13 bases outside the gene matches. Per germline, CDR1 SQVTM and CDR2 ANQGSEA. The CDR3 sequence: CSVEGRTGGSRGQNIQYF. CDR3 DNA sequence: TGCAGCGTTGAAGGGCGGACAGGGGGCAGTCGGGGCCAAAACATTCAGTACTTC.

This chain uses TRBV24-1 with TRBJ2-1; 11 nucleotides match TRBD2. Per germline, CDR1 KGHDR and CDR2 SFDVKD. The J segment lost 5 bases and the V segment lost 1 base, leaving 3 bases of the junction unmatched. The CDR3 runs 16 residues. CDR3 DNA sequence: TGTGCCACCAGTGATTTCCTAGCGGGGGGCCACAATGAGCAGTTCTTC. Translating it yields CATSDFLAGGHNEQFF.

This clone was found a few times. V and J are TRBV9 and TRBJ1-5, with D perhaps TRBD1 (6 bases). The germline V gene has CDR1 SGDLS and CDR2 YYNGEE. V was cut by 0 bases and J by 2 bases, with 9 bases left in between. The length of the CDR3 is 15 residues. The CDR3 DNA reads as TGTGCCAGCAGCGTAGGGACAGCGGGCAATCAGCCCCAGCATTTT. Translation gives CASSVGTAGNQPQHF.

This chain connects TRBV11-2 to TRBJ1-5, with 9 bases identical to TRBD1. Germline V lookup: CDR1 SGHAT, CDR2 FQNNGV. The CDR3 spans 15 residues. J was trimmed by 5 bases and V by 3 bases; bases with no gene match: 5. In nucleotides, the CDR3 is TGTGCCAGCAGCTTGGGGACAGGGATGGATCAGCCCCAGCATTTT. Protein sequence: CASSLGTGMDQPQHF.

The CDR3 DNA follows: TGTGCCAGTAGTATCCCTAGCCAGTCCGGAGATACGCAGTATTTT. Residues: CASSIPSQSGDTQYF. This chain links TRBV19 with TRBJ2-3; maybe TRBD2 (5 bases). Per germline, CDR1 LNHDA and CDR2 SQIVND (reference sequence). Trimming cost V 3 bases and J 5 bases, with 15 bases left between them. This CDR3 has 15 residues.

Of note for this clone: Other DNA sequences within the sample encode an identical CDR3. This chain's CDR3 is CASSVGGNYGYTF. Here the CDR3 DNA reads TGTGCCAGCAGCGTAGGCGGGAACTATGGCTACACCTTC. The J gene is TRBJ1-2, the V gene TRBV9, with no clear D. The CDR3 is 13 amino acids. Germline V lookup: CDR1 SGDLS, CDR2 YYNGEE. Trimming took off 0 bases at V and 2 bases at J, with 5 bases between the two ends.

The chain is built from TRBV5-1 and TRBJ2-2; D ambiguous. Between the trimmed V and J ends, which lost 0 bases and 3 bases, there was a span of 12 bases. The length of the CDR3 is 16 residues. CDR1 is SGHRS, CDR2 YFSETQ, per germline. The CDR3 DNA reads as TGCGCCAGCAGCTTGGCCGTCTTCGGGTACACCGGGGAGCTGTTTTTT. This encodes CASSLAVFGYTGELFF.

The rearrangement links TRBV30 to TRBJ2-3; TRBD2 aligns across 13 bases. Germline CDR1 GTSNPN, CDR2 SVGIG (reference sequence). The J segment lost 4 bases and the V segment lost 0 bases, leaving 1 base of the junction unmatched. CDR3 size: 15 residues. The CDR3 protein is CAWSVLAGGADTQYF. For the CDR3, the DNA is TGTGCCTGGAGTGTACTAGCGGGGGGGGCAGATACGCAGTATTTT.